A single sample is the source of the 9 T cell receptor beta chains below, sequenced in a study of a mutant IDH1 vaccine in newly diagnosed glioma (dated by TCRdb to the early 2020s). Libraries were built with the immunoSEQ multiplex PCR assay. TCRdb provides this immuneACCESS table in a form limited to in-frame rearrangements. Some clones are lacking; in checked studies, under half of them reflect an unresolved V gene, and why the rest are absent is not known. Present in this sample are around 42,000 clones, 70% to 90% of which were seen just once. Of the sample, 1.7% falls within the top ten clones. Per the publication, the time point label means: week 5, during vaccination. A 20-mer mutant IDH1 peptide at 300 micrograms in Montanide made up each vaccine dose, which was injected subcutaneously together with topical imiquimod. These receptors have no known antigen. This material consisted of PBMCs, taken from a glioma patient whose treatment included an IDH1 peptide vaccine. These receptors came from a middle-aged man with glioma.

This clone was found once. CDR3 in DNA: TGTGCCAGCAGCGTAGGTCTAGCGGCCAATGAGCAGTTCTTC. Translation: CASSVGLAANEQFF. The chain carries TRBV9 and TRBJ2-1, with 7 bases fitting TRBD2. The germline gives CDR1 SGDLS, CDR2 YYNGEE. CDR3 size: 14 residues. The V gene end was trimmed by 0 bases and the J gene end by 6 bases; junction bases not matched to a gene: 3. Full variable domain (remainder filled in from reference TRBV9 and TRBJ2-1): DSGVTQTPKHLITATGQRVTLRCSPRSGDLSVYWYQQSLDQGLQFLIQYYNGEERAKGNILERFSAQQFPDLHSELNLSSLELGDSALYFCASSVGLAANEQFFGPGTRLTVL.

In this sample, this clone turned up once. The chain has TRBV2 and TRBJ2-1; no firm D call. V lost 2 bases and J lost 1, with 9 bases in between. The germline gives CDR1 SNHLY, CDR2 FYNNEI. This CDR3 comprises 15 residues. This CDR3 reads CASSEQAVSYNEQFF. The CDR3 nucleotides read TGTGCCAGCAGTGAACAGGCCGTTTCCTACAATGAGCAGTTCTTC.

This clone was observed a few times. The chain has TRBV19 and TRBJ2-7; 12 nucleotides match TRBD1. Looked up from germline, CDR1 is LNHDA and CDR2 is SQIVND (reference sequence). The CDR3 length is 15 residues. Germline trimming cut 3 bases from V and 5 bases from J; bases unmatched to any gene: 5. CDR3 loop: CASSITGTGGNEQYF. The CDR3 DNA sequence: TGTGCCAGTAGTATTACCGGGACAGGGGGCAACGAGCAGTACTTC.

CDR3 nucleotides: TGTGCCAGCAGCTTAGGGAGGGGGAGGGAGCAGTACTTC. Translation: CASSLGRGREQYF. J is TRBJ2-7 and V is TRBV7-8; D may correspond to TRBD1 or TRBD2 (6 bases each). Trimming pared 1 base from V and 7 bases from J, leaving 11 bases between. CDR1 is SGHVS and CDR2 is FQNEAQ in the germline V gene. This CDR3 is built from 13 residues. The whole variable domain, filled in from reference TRBV7-8 and TRBJ2-7, reads GAGVSQSPRYKVAKRGQDVALRCDPISGHVSLFWYQQALGQGPEFLTYFQNEAQLDKSGLPSDRFFAERPEGSVSTLKIQRTQQEDSAVYLCASSLGRGREQYFGPGTRLTVT.

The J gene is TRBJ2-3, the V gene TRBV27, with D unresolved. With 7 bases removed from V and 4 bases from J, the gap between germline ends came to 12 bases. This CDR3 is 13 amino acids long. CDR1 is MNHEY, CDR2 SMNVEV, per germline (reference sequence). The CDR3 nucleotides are TGTGCCAGCATGCTGACGGTGCCAGATACGCAGTATTTT. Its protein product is CASMLTVPDTQYF.

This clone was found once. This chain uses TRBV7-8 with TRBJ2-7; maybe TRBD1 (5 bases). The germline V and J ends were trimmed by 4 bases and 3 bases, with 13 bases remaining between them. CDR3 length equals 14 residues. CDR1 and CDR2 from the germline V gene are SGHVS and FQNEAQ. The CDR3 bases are TGTGCCAGCAGCTACCTGACAGTTGGCTACGAGCAGTACTTC. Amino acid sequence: CASSYLTVGYEQYF.

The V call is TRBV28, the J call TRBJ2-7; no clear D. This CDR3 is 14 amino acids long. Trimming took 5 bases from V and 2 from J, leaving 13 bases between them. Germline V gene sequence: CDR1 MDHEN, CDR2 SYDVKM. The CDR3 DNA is TGTGCCAGCAGTACTCCCGGGCCTCCCTACGAGCAGTACTTC. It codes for CASSTPGPPYEQYF.

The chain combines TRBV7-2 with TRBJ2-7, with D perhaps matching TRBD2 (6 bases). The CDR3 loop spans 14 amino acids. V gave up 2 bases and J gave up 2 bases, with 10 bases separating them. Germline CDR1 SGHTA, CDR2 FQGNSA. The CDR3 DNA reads TGTGCCAGCAGCTTAAGGAGGGTGCCCTACGAGCAGTACTTC. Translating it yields CASSLRRVPYEQYF.

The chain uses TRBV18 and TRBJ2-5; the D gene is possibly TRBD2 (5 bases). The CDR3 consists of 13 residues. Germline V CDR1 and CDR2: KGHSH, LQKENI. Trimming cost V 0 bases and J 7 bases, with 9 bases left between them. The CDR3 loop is CASSPPTAGTQYF. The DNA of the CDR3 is TGTGCCAGCTCACCACCTACGGCGGGGACCCAGTACTTC.